This TCR beta chain came from a study of blood T cell repertoires in COVID-19. The overall study: T cells, B-cell-depleted T cells, or PBMCs provided the cDNA or gDNA that served as material.

The CDR3 length is 13 residues. Germline V gives CDR1 MNHEY, CDR2 SVGAGI. Trimming took 7 bases from V and 1 from J, leaving 10 bases between them. This clone was detected once. Some clones are missing from TCRdb's copy, which holds only in-frame ones; the method was immunoSEQ multiplex PCR. The sample lists approximately 94,000 clones; roughly 80% were seen once. The clonotype originates from a human donor in a cohort sampled during active COVID-19. The chain uses TRBV6-5 and TRBJ1-1; a possible D gene is TRBD1 (6 bases). The sample taken for sequencing was peripheral blood. CDR3 protein: CASKRTENTEAFF. The DNA of the CDR3 is TGTGCCAGCAAAAGGACAGAGAACACTGAAGCTTTCTTT.